Following are 17 T cell receptor beta chains from one sample sequenced in a study of cytomegalovirus exposure and HLA in healthy donors. With 60 Vbeta and 13 Jbeta primers, the PCR was carried out. Sequencing was performed with immunoSEQ multiplex PCR; in TCRdb, only in-frame clones are kept and a portion is missing. The sample records some 110,000 clones, around 78% being singletons. What was sequenced was PBMCs. The receptors derive from a man aged 55 to 70 in good health and CMV-seropositive.

The table lists this clone with a few counts. This sequence joins TRBV4-1 and TRBJ2-7; D remains ambiguous. V lost 6 bases and J 3 bases, leaving 18 bases between the germline ends. The CDR3 is made up of 15 amino acids. In germline, CDR1 is MGHRA, CDR2 YSYEKL. CDR3 sequence (DNA): TGCGCCAGCAGAGTGGCGGAAAGGCTTGACTACGAGCAGTACTTC. Its translation is CASRVAERLDYEQYF.

The chain employs TRBV19 and TRBJ1-6; no clear D gene. Germline CDR1 is LNHDA and CDR2 is SQIVND (reference sequence). CDR3 size: 15 residues. Deletions cut 8 bases from V and 5 bases from J, with 16 bases between. The CDR3 reads CASAPTGSHNSPLHF. CDR3 in DNA: TGTGCCAGTGCCCCTACGGGGAGCCATAATTCACCCCTCCACTTT.

The chain combines TRBV6-1 with TRBJ1-1, with D possibly matching TRBD1 (6 bases). With 10 bases removed from V and 5 bases from J, the gap between germline ends came to 17 bases. Germline lookup yields CDR1 MNHNS and CDR2 SASEGT. The CDR3 totals 13 residues. The CDR3 loop is CATLTGWDTEAFF. The CDR3, as DNA: TGTGCCACCCTGACAGGATGGGATACTGAAGCTTTCTTT.

Note on this clone: The junction departs from the called germline gene at one end, perhaps through a read error. V is TRBV7-9 and J is TRBJ1-2; TRBD1 might be the D (5 bases). Germline V lookup: CDR1 SEHNR, CDR2 FQNEAQ (reference sequence). This CDR3 is built from 12 residues. The CDR3 DNA sequence: TGTTCCAGCAGCTTATTGGGGCGCGGCTACACCTTC. Translating it yields CSSSLLGRGYTF.

V is TRBV11-2 and J is TRBJ1-1; 7 bases agree with TRBD1. V lost 5 bases to trimming and J lost 11 bases; unmatched junction nucleotides: 5. The CDR3 extends over 11 amino acids. Per the germline V gene, CDR1 is SGHAT and CDR2 is FQNNGV. CDR3 sequence reads: CASSVTGAAFF. CDR3 in DNA: TGTGCCAGCAGCGTCACAGGGGCTGCTTTCTTT.

The DNA of the CDR3 is TGTGCCAGCAGCGTAACAGGGGGCAGCACAGATACGCAGTATTTT. Encoded protein: CASSVTGGSTDTQYF. The rearrangement joins TRBV9 to TRBJ2-3; 9 positions agree with TRBD1. Germline CDR1 is SGDLS and CDR2 is YYNGEE. The CDR3 has 15 amino acids. Trimming cost V 1 base and J 0 bases; bases outside gene matches: 0.

This clone came up once. This rearrangement joins TRBV5-4 to TRBJ2-7; 10 bases agree with TRBD1. Unmatched junction bases numbered 2, after V lost 3 bases and J lost 5 bases. Germline V gives CDR1 SGHNT, CDR2 YYREEE (reference sequence). The length of the CDR3 is 13 residues. The CDR3 sequence is CASSSTGGDEQYF. CDR3 nucleotide sequence: TGTGCCAGCAGCTCGACAGGGGGCGACGAGCAGTACTTC.

V usage is TRBV7-2 and J usage is TRBJ2-7, with a possible D match to TRBD1 (6 bases). V shed 1 base and J shed 5 bases, with 18 bases lying between them. This CDR3 is built from 16 residues. Germline V lookup: CDR1 SGHTA, CDR2 FQGNSA. CDR3 protein: CASSLGGRGRRNEQYF. The CDR3 DNA reads TGTGCCAGCAGCTTAGGGGGGCGCGGACGGCGTAACGAGCAGTACTTC.

This clone was seen only a few times. The V call is TRBV5-1, the J call TRBJ2-1; maybe TRBD2 (6 bases). CDR1 is SGHRS and CDR2 is YFSETQ in the germline V gene. The CDR3 loop spans 16 amino acids. V gave up 0 bases and J gave up 5 bases, with 15 bases separating them. The CDR3 here is CASSLAGEAWNNEQFF. CDR3 DNA: TGCGCCAGCAGCTTGGCCGGGGAGGCGTGGAACAATGAGCAGTTCTTC.

As for this clone: The junction does not match germline at one end; this may be a read error. The chain links TRBV7-9 to TRBJ2-2; 8 bases agree with TRBD1. Germline lookup yields CDR1 SEHNR and CDR2 FQNEAQ (reference sequence). There are 16 residues in the CDR3. CDR3 nucleotides: TGTTCCAGCAGCTGGGGAGGACAGGGAGTTTTCGGGGAGCTGTTTTTT. It encodes CSSSWGGQGVFGELFF.

This chain uses TRBV19 with TRBJ2-5; D not resolved. The germline V gene encodes CDR1 LNHDA and CDR2 SQIVND (reference sequence). Between the trimmed V and J ends, which lost 0 bases and 7 bases, there was a span of 21 bases. The CDR3 consists of 17 residues. This CDR3 is CASSIDPDLTTLGTQYF. CDR3 coding DNA: TGTGCCAGTAGTATAGATCCTGACTTAACCACCCTAGGGACCCAGTACTTC.

V usage is TRBV5-1 and J usage is TRBJ1-6, with 7 bases that match TRBD1. The CDR3 sequence is 16 residues long. The J segment lost 3 bases and the V segment lost 0 bases, leaving 3 bases of the junction unmatched. In germline, CDR1 is SGHRS, CDR2 YFSETQ. CDR3 DNA sequence: TGCGCCAGCAGCTTGGACAGGGGTGTCTATAATTCACCCCTCCACTTT. This gives the protein CASSLDRGVYNSPLHF.

This chain uses TRBV9 with TRBJ2-5; 7 positions agree with TRBD2. J lost 1 base, V lost 1 base, and 7 bases had no gene match. The V gene's germline CDR1 is SGDLS and CDR2 YYNGEE. The CDR3 loop spans 16 amino acids. CDR3 region: CASSVWGGDTQETQYF. Here the CDR3 DNA reads TGTGCCAGCAGCGTATGGGGGGGGGATACCCAAGAGACCCAGTACTTC.

This clone is a singleton in its sample. The rearrangement joins TRBV7-2 to TRBJ2-7, with 14 bases lining up with TRBD2. Germline values: CDR1 SGHTA, CDR2 FQGNSA. V was pared by 5 bases and J by 5 bases, with 8 bases of the junction left unmatched. The CDR3 extends over 16 amino acids. The CDR3 nucleotides read TGTGCCAGCAGCCTCTGGGGACTAGCGGGGGAGAACGAGCAGTACTTC. This codes for CASSLWGLAGENEQYF.

The chain uses TRBV5-1 and TRBJ1-2; D is unresolved. Trimming pared 7 bases from V and 9 bases from J, leaving 22 bases between. Looked up from germline, CDR1 is SGHRS and CDR2 is YFSETQ. CDR3 length: 14 residues. The CDR3 DNA reads as TGCGCCAGCCGCGAGACACAAGCCCGTCCAAGCTACACCTTC. Protein sequence: CASRETQARPSYTF.

The V call is TRBV6-5, the J call TRBJ2-1; D might be TRBD1 (7 bases). The germline V and J ends were trimmed by 5 bases and 8 bases, with 19 bases remaining between them. There are 15 residues in the CDR3. Germline CDR1 is MNHEY and CDR2 is SVGAGI. The CDR3 nucleotides are TGTGCCAGCAGTCTCCAAGGGACAGCGGGTCATGAGCAGTTCTTC. Amino acids: CASSLQGTAGHEQFF.

There are a few counts of this clone. A read error may produce the germline difference seen at one junction end. This sequence joins TRBV7-9 and TRBJ2-7; weak D call: TRBD1 (5 bases). Germline CDR1 is SEHNR and CDR2 is FQNEAQ (reference sequence). CDR3 length: 18 residues. CDR3 DNA sequence: TGTTCCAGCAGCTCCTTAGGGGCCGCCGGGCACCTCTCCTACGAGCAGTACTTC. Its translation: CSSSSLGAAGHLSYEQYF. Full variable domain (missing parts from reference TRBV7-9 and TRBJ2-7): DTGVSQNPRHKITKRGQNVTFRCDPISEHNRLYWYRQTLGQGPEFLTYFQNEAQLEKSRLLSDRFSAERPKGSFSTLEIQRTEQGDSAMYLCSSSSLGAAGHLSYEQYFGPGTRLTVT.